This TCR beta chain was observed in a study of T-cell memory formation after mild COVID-19. Study details: Among the donors, TCR clusters were largely specific to each donor. Study results and limitations: Second-wave clones with a day 37 peak had unconfirmed SARS-CoV-2 specificity. Largely, contracting CD4+ clones fell within CM and EM, and contracting CD8+ clones within EMRA.

This clonotype was observed a handful of times. Its antigen is unknown. The CDR3 totals 15 residues. The germline V and J ends were trimmed by 4 bases and 0 bases, with 9 bases remaining between them. Germline CDR1 reads MNHEY; CDR2 reads SVGEGT. 5'RACE primed at constant segments yielded TCR alpha and TCR beta cDNA libraries bearing sample barcodes and UMIs. One entry per CDR3 protein results from TCRdb running MiXCR on the 5' RACE reads. Among a few hundred thousand distinct CDR3 sequences, approximately 14% were seen once, and the ten largest hold 20% to 25%. Sequencing used PBMCs or a T cell subset sorted from them (not recorded which). The source is a man aged 18-30 years who had mild COVID-19 (a few samples of this study predate the infection). Cell type and time point are not known. This sequence joins TRBV6-2 or TRBV6-3 and TRBJ2-2; tentative D call: TRBD2 (5 bases). In DNA form, the CDR3 reads TGTGCCAGCAGTTTCCTAGCCGCGAACACCGGGGAGCTGTTTTTT. This translates into CASSFLAANTGELFF.